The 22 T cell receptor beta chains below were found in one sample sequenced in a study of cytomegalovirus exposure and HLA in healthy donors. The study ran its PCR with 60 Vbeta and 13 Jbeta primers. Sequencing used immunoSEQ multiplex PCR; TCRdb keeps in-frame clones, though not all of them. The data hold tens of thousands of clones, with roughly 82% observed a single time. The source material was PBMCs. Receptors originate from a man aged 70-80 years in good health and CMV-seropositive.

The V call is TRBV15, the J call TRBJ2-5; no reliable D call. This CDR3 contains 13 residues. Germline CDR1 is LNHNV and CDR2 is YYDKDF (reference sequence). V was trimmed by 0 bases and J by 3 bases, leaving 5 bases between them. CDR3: CATSRDLEETQYF. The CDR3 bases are TGTGCCACCAGCAGAGATCTAGAAGAGACCCAGTACTTC. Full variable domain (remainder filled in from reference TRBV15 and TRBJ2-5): DAMVIQNPRYQVTQFGKPVTLSCSQTLNHNVMYWYQQKSSQAPKLLFHYYDKDFNNEADTPDNFQSRRPNTSFCFLDIRSPGLGDTAMYLCATSRDLEETQYFGPGTRLLVL.

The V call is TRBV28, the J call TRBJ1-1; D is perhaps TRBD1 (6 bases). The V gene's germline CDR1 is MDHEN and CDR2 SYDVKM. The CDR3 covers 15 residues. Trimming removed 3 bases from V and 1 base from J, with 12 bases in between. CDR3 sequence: CASSLIGQQNTEAFF. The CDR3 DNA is TGTGCCAGCAGTTTGATAGGACAGCAGAACACTGAAGCTTTCTTT.

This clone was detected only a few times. CDR3 nucleotides: TGTGCCAGCAGTGCAACCCGGGATCTATACAATGAGCAGTTCTTC. Translating it yields CASSATRDLYNEQFF. The V call is TRBV6-5, the J call TRBJ2-1; D possibly corresponds to TRBD2 (5 bases). The germline V gene encodes CDR1 MNHEY and CDR2 SVGAGI. The CDR3 is 15 amino acids. The V end lost 5 bases, the J end lost 4 bases, and 15 bases lay between the germline ends.

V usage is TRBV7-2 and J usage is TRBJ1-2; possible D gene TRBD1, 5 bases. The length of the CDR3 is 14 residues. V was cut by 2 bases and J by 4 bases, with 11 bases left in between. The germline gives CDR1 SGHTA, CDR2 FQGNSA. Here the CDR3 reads CASSLPRVGYGYTF. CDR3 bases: TGTGCCAGCAGCTTACCCAGGGTGGGCTATGGCTACACCTTC.

CDR3 amino acids: CASSGQGFRAGELFF. The CDR3 nucleotides are TGTGCCAGCAGCGGACAGGGTTTTCGCGCCGGGGAGCTGTTTTTT. This rearrangement joins TRBV7-9 to TRBJ2-2; 8 nucleotides agree with TRBD1. V lost 5 bases and J lost 6; bases outside the gene matches: 8. CDR1 and CDR2 from the germline V gene are SEHNR and FQNEAQ (reference sequence). CDR3 length equals 15 residues.

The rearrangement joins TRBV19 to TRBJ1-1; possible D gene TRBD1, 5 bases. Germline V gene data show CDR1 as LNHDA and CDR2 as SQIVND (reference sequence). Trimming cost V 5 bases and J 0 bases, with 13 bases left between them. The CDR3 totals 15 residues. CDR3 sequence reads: CASSVIDRLNTEAFF. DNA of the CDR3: TGTGCCAGTAGTGTCATAGACAGATTGAACACTGAAGCTTTCTTT.

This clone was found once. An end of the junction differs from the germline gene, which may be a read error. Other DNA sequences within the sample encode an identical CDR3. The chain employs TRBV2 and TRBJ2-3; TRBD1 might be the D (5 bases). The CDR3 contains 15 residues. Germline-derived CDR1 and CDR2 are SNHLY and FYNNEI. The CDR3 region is CASNRKIGHTDTQYF. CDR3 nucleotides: TGCGCCAGCAATCGGAAAATAGGACACACAGATACGCAGTATTTT.

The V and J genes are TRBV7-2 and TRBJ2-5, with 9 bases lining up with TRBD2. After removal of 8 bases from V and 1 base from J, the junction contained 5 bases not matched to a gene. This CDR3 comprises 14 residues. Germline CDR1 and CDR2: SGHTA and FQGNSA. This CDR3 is CASAQRGVQETQYF. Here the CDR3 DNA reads TGTGCCAGCGCCCAGCGGGGGGTCCAAGAGACCCAGTACTTC.

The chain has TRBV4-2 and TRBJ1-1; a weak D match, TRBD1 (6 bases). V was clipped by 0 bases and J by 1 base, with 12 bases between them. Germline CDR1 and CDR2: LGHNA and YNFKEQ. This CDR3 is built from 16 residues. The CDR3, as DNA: TGTGCCAGCAGCCAAGATAACAGGGTTGGGAACACTGAAGCTTTCTTT. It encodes CASSQDNRVGNTEAFF.

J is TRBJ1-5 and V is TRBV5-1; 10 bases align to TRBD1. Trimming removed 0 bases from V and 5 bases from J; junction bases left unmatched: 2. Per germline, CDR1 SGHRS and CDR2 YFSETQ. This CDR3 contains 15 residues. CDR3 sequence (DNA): TGCGCCAGCAGCTTGGAGGGGACAGGGGATCAGCCCCAGCATTTT. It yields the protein CASSLEGTGDQPQHF.

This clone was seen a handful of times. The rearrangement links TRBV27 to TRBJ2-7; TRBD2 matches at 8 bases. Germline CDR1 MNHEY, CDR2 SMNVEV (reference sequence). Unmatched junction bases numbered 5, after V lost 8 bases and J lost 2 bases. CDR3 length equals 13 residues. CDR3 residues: CASRSSGTYEQYF. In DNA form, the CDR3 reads TGTGCCAGCCGGAGTAGCGGGACCTACGAGCAGTACTTC.

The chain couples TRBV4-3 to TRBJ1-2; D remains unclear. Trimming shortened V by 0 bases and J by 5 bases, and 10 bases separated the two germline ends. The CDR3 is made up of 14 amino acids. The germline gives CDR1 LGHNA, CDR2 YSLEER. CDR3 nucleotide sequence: TGCGCCAGCAGCCAAGATCGGGTGGGTTATGGCTACACCTTC. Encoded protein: CASSQDRVGYGYTF.

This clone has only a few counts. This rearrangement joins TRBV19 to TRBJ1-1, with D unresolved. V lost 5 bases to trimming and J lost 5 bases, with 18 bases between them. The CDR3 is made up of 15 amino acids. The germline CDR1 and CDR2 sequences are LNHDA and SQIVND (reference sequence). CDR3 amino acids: CASSWNSAGRTEAFF. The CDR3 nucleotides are TGTGCCAGTAGTTGGAATTCCGCAGGTAGGACTGAAGCTTTCTTT.

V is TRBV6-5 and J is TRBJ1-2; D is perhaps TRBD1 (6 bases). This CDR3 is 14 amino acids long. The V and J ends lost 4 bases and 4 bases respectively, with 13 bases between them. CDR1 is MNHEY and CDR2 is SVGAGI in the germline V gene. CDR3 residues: CASSWGRGLYGYTF. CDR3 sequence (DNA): TGTGCCAGCAGTTGGGGCAGGGGCCTCTATGGCTACACCTTC.

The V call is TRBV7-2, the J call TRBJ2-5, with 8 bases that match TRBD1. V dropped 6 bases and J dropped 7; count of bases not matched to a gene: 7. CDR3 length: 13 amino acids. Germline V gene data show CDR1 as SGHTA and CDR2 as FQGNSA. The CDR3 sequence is CASRQGVLGTQYF. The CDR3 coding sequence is TGTGCCAGCAGACAGGGGGTCCTAGGGACCCAGTACTTC.

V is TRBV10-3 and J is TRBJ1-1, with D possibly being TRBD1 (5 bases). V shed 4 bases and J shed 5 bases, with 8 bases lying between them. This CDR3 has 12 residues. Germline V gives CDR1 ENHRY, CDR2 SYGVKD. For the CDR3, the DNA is TGTGCCATCAGTGGTGGGGGGACTGAAGCTTTCTTT. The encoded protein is CAISGGGTEAFF.

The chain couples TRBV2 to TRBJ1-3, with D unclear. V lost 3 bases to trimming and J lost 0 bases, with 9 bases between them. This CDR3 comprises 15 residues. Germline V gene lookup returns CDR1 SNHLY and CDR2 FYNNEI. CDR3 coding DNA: TGTGCCAGCAGTGAGAGGCAGTTCTCTGGAAACACCATATATTTT. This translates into CASSERQFSGNTIYF.

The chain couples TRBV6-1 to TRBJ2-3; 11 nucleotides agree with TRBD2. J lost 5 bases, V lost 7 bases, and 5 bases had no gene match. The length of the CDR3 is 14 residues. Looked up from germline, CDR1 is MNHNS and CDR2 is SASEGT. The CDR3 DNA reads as TGTGCCAGCATAGCGGGAGGGCCAGGAGATACGCAGTATTTT. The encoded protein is CASIAGGPGDTQYF.

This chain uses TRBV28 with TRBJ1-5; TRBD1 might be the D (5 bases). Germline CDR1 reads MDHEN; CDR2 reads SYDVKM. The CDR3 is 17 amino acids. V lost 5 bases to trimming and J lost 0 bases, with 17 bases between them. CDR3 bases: TGTGCCAGCAGTGTCTATCAGACAGCATATAGCAATCAGCCCCAGCATTTT. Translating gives CASSVYQTAYSNQPQHF.

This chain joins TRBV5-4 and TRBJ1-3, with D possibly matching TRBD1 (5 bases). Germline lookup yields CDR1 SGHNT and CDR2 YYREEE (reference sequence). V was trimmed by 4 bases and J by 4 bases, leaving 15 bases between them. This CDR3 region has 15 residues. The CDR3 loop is CASSPGSSRGNTIYF. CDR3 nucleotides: TGTGCCAGCAGCCCAGGGTCCAGTCGCGGAAACACCATATATTTT.

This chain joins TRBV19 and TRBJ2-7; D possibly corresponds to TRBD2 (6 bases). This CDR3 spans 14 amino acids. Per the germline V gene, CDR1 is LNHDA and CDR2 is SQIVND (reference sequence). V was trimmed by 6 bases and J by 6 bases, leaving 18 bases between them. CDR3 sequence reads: CASSPRRESPEQYF. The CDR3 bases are TGTGCCAGTAGCCCGAGACGGGAGTCTCCCGAGCAGTACTTC.

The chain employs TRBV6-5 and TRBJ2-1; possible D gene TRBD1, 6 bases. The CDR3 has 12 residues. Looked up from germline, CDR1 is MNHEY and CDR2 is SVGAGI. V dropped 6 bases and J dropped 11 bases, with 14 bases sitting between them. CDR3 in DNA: TGTGCCAGCAGATCACGCCAGGGGAAGCAGTTCTTC. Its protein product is CASRSRQGKQFF.